A single sample is the source of the 3 T cell receptor beta chains below, sequenced in a study of T-cell reconstitution after alpha-beta-depleted transplantation in children. Using unique molecular identifiers, the investigators prepared the TCRbeta library. TCRdb independently ran MiXCR on the PCR reads; one entry per CDR3 protein. The sample lists hundreds of thousands of distinct CDR3 sequences, roughly 17% occurring once. Source: PBMCs, mostly from graft donor cells, taken 360 days after TCRalphabeta/CD19-depleted stem cell transplant. All receptors come from a boy under three years old who had a stem cell transplant for Wiskott-Aldrich syndrome, so the T cells may come from the graft donor.

In this sample, this clonotype turned up a few times. This chain connects TRBV11-2 to TRBJ1-6; D is unclear. V shed 4 bases and J shed 5 bases, with 15 bases lying between them. Looked up from germline, CDR1 is SGHAT and CDR2 is FQNNGV. The CDR3 totals 16 residues. CDR3 sequence reads: CASSYLPGRNNSPLHF. The CDR3 region has the DNA TGTGCCAGCAGCTACTTGCCCGGAAGGAATAATTCACCCCTCCACTTT.

The V gene is TRBV7-2, the J gene TRBJ2-5; TRBD2 agrees at 9 bases. The V gene end was trimmed by 5 bases and the J gene end by 4 bases; junction bases not matched to a gene: 11. Germline lookup yields CDR1 SGHTA and CDR2 FQGNSA. This CDR3 has 16 residues. The CDR3 here is CASSPSGRRRGETQYF. The CDR3 DNA reads TGTGCCAGCAGCCCAAGCGGGAGGAGGCGGGGAGAGACCCAGTACTTC.

This clonotype was picked up many times. The chain has TRBV10-3 and TRBJ2-7; 7 bases agree with TRBD1. In germline, CDR1 is ENHRY, CDR2 SYGVKD. V lost 10 bases and J lost 3; bases outside the gene matches: 9. The CDR3 consists of 13 residues. The CDR3: CATSTGMGYEQYF. The CDR3 region has the DNA TGTGCCACATCGACAGGGATGGGCTACGAGCAGTACTTC.